These 22 T cell receptor beta chains were all obtained from the same sample, sequenced in a study of OX40 agonist ivuxolimab in advanced cancers. Clones were read by immunoSEQ multiplex PCR, and TCRdb kept only the in-frame ones, dropping some. The table shows 10,000 to 15,000 clones, with approximately 76% occurring only once. This specimen was CD4+ or CD8+ T cells sorted from blood, taken in a trial of the OX40 agonist ivuxolimab. All receptors come from an adult with an advanced solid tumor such as melanoma, head and neck, liver or kidney cancer.

The chain uses TRBV11-3 and TRBJ2-5, with TRBD1 identical over 8 bases. V shed 6 bases, J shed 1 base, and the junction held 4 bases outside the gene matches. This CDR3 region has 14 residues. CDR1 and CDR2 from the germline V gene are SGHNT and YENEEA. CDR3 nucleotide sequence: TGTGCCAGCAGGCCGACAGGGGTCCAAGAGACCCAGTACTTC. Translation: CASRPTGVQETQYF.

This clone was found once. The genes are TRBV5-4 and TRBJ2-1, with a possible D match to TRBD2 (5 bases). The germline V gene encodes CDR1 SGHNT and CDR2 YYREEE (reference sequence). This CDR3 spans 13 amino acids. Trimming removed 5 bases at V and 5 bases at J, with 11 bases between. The chain's CDR3 is CASRTTRHNEQFF. DNA of the CDR3: TGTGCCAGCAGAACAACTAGACACAATGAGCAGTTCTTC.

This clone ranks as large (0.1 to 1%). The CDR3 region has the DNA TGTGCCAGCAGTTTTAGGGGGGCCTACGAGCAGTACTTC. This encodes CASSFRGAYEQYF. The chain is built from TRBV28 and TRBJ2-7, with D possibly called TRBD1 or TRBD2 (6 bases each). Germline V gene lookup returns CDR1 MDHEN and CDR2 SYDVKM. V was cut by 3 bases and J by 2 bases, with 8 bases left in between. The CDR3 loop spans 13 amino acids.

The chain uses TRBV28 and TRBJ1-2, with D unresolved. V gave up 7 bases and J gave up 2 bases, with 14 bases separating them. Germline V gene lookup returns CDR1 MDHEN and CDR2 SYDVKM. This CDR3 contains 14 residues. CDR3 loop: CASTPSGINYGYTF. The CDR3 nucleotides read TGTGCCAGCACCCCCAGTGGGATCAACTATGGCTACACCTTC.

The gene calls are TRBV5-6 and TRBJ1-5; no clear D. In germline, CDR1 is SGHDT, CDR2 YYEEEE. The CDR3 has 15 residues. V shed 0 bases and J shed 0 bases, with 7 bases lying between them. CDR3 protein: CASSLVRNSNQPQHF. In DNA, the CDR3 is TGTGCCAGCAGCTTGGTGAGGAATAGCAATCAGCCCCAGCATTTT.

There are many counts of this clone. Other nucleotide sequences from this sample produce the same CDR3. This rearrangement joins TRBV12-5 to TRBJ2-1; 12 bases align to TRBD2. V shed 6 bases, J shed 7 bases, and the junction held 7 bases outside the gene matches. The CDR3 runs to 15 residues. The V gene's germline CDR1 is LGHNT and CDR2 FRNRAP. The CDR3 loop reads CASGSGLAGLNEQFF. The CDR3 DNA follows: TGTGCTAGTGGATCCGGACTAGCGGGATTAAATGAGCAGTTCTTC.

The chain is built from TRBV14 and TRBJ1-1; 7 nucleotides line up with TRBD1. The ends lost 0 bases at V and 5 bases at J; junction bases unmatched: 6. The CDR3 covers 15 residues. Per the germline V gene, CDR1 is SGHDN and CDR2 is FVKESK. The CDR3 spells CASSQEQGQWTEAFF. CDR3 DNA sequence: TGTGCCAGCAGCCAAGAACAGGGACAGTGGACTGAAGCTTTCTTT. Full variable domain (remainder filled in from reference TRBV14 and TRBJ1-1): EAGVTQFPSHSVIEKGQTVTLRCDPISGHDNLYWYRRVMGKEIKFLLHFVKESKQDESGMPNNRFLAERTGGTYSTLKVQPAELEDSGVYFCASSQEQGQWTEAFFGQGTRLTVV.

The chain links TRBV5-5 to TRBJ2-7; 8 bases map to TRBD1. J lost 0 bases, V lost 7 bases, and 12 bases had no gene match. The CDR3 is 16 residues long. Germline lookup yields CDR1 SGHKS and CDR2 YYEKEE (reference sequence). Written as DNA, the CDR3 is TGTGCCAGCGAAACCCCAGGGACAGGCTCCTCCTACGAGCAGTACTTC. Translated, it gives CASETPGTGSSYEQYF. Variable domain in full (rest from reference TRBV5-5 and TRBJ2-7): DAGVTQSPTHLIKTRGQQVTLRCSPISGHKSVSWYQQVLGQGPQFIFQYYEKEERGRGNFPDRFSARQFPNYSSELNVNALLLGDSALYLCASETPGTGSSYEQYFGPGTRLTVT.

This rearrangement joins TRBV11-1 to TRBJ2-7; no clear D. V lost 0 bases and J 1 base, leaving 4 bases between the germline ends. Germline V CDR1 and CDR2: SGHAT, FQDESV (reference sequence). The CDR3 length is 13 residues. DNA of the CDR3: TGTGCCAGCAGCTTAGCTCCTTCCTACGAGCAGTACTTC. This codes for CASSLAPSYEQYF.

The chain employs TRBV27 and TRBJ2-7; D is perhaps TRBD1 (6 bases). The CDR3 has 14 amino acids. CDR1 MNHEY and CDR2 SMNVEV come from the germline V gene (reference sequence). V was cut by 1 base and J by 1 base, with 8 bases left in between. CDR3 in amino acids: CASSLLGGSYEQYF. DNA of the CDR3: TGTGCCAGCAGTTTATTAGGGGGATCCTACGAGCAGTACTTC.

The V gene is TRBV13, the J gene TRBJ2-7; no clear D gene. The CDR3 has 15 amino acids. Germline lookup yields CDR1 PRHDT and CDR2 FYEKMQ (reference sequence). V was clipped by 5 bases and J by 7 bases, with 21 bases between them. CDR3 protein: CASSTGEVVPGEQYF. Here the CDR3 DNA reads TGTGCCAGCAGCACCGGTGAGGTCGTGCCTGGGGAGCAGTACTTC.

This clone was seen only a few times. CDR3 in amino acids: CASSTGSYEQYF. CDR3 bases: TGTGCCAGTAGTACAGGGTCCTACGAGCAGTACTTC. V and J are TRBV19 and TRBJ2-7; D may be TRBD1 (5 bases). V was pared by 4 bases and J by 1 base, with 5 bases between. The germline V gene has CDR1 LNHDA and CDR2 SQIVND (reference sequence). The CDR3 totals 12 residues.

Here the CDR3 reads CASSVERGGTSTYNEQFF. CDR3 in DNA: TGTGCCAGCAGCGTAGAGAGAGGGGGGACTTCCACCTACAATGAGCAGTTCTTC. The chain joins TRBV9 to TRBJ2-1; D assignment may be TRBD1 or TRBD2 (6 bases each). The V end lost 0 bases, the J end lost 2 bases, and 18 bases lay between the germline ends. The CDR3 contains 18 residues. Germline CDR1 and CDR2: SGDLS and YYNGEE.

This clone qualifies as medium-sized. The chain links TRBV28 to TRBJ2-2, with 7 nucleotides matching TRBD1. The CDR3 extends over 14 amino acids. V lost 6 bases, J lost 8 bases, and 9 bases stayed unmatched. Germline V gives CDR1 MDHEN, CDR2 SYDVKM. The CDR3 sequence: CASSPDREHGELFF. The CDR3 bases are TGTGCCAGCAGCCCAGACAGGGAGCATGGGGAGCTGTTTTTT.

The chain couples TRBV10-2 to TRBJ2-3; D unresolved. Germline CDR1 is WSHSY and CDR2 is SAAADI. The V end was cut by 6 bases, the J end by 7 bases, with 11 bases between. This CDR3 spans 12 amino acids. The CDR3 bases are TGCGCCAGCAGGGGAACGGAGAATACGCAGTATTTT. Translation gives CASRGTENTQYF.

The chain couples TRBV7-3 to TRBJ1-1; D call uncertain. Germline V gene data show CDR1 as SGHTA and CDR2 as FQGTGA. Trimming stripped 3 bases from V and 1 base from J, with 6 bases between. This CDR3 comprises 13 residues. As DNA, the CDR3 is TGTGCCAGCAGCTTGTTACAGAACACTGAAGCTTTCTTT. Translating it yields CASSLLQNTEAFF.

This chain uses TRBV27 with TRBJ1-5; D is unclear. V dropped 11 bases and J dropped 1 base, with 15 bases sitting between them. This CDR3 is built from 14 residues. Looked up from germline, CDR1 is MNHEY and CDR2 is SMNVEV (reference sequence). Here the CDR3 DNA reads TGTGCCTCTCGGGAAACCTTAAGCAATCAGCCCCAGCATTTT. Translation gives CASRETLSNQPQHF.

The genes are TRBV19 and TRBJ1-1, with D perhaps TRBD1 (6 bases). CDR1 and CDR2 from the germline V gene are LNHDA and SQIVND (reference sequence). With 5 bases removed from V and 5 bases from J, the gap between germline ends came to 18 bases. The CDR3 is made up of 15 amino acids. CDR3 DNA sequence: TGTGCCAGTAGTTACGGGCAGGGGCATAAGACTGAAGCTTTCTTT. Its translation is CASSYGQGHKTEAFF.

The chain links TRBV5-6 to TRBJ2-7; TRBD1 or TRBD2 may be the D gene (5 bases each). Germline CDR1 reads SGHDT; CDR2 reads YYEEEE. Trimming removed 2 bases at V and 2 bases at J, with 11 bases between. This CDR3 has 14 residues. The CDR3 spells CASSFGGTTYEQYF. CDR3 DNA sequence: TGTGCCAGCAGCTTTGGGGGAACAACCTACGAGCAGTACTTC.

This clone appeared a single time. The chain combines TRBV10-3 with TRBJ2-1; possibly TRBD2 for D (5 bases). V was clipped by 3 bases and J by 7 bases, with 10 bases between them. This CDR3 comprises 13 residues. The germline V gene encodes CDR1 ENHRY and CDR2 SYGVKD. DNA of the CDR3: TGTGCCATCAGTGACCCTCCGGGGAATGAGCAGTTCTTC. Translating gives CAISDPPGNEQFF.

This clone was observed at least ten times. The V call is TRBV7-6, the J call TRBJ2-7; D is possibly TRBD1 (5 bases). The CDR3 consists of 15 residues. Germline values: CDR1 SGHVS, CDR2 FNYEAQ. The germline V and J ends were trimmed by 1 base and 2 bases, with 12 bases remaining between them. CDR3 coding DNA: TGTGCCAGCAGCTTAGAGGCAGGGTCGACCTACGAGCAGTACTTC. Translated, it gives CASSLEAGSTYEQYF.

The V and J genes are TRBV4-1 and TRBJ2-5, with TRBD2 matching 10 bases. The J call may be incorrect, as the DNA end agrees better with TRBJ2-7. Germline V gene lookup returns CDR1 MGHRA and CDR2 YSYEKL. This CDR3 has 16 residues. DNA for the CDR3: TGCGCCAGCAGCCGGACTGAAGCGGGGGGGACCTACGAGCAGTACTTC. Translation: CASSRTEAGGTYEQYF.